One and the same sample provided the 9 T cell receptor beta chains below, sequenced in a study of blood T cells in healthy people across ages. Next came a second PCR, run for about 7 to 12 cycles, which used a sample-barcoded 5' primer along with a J-beta primer mix. TCRdb itself ran the 5' RACE reads through MiXCR, one entry per CDR3 protein. There are approximately 2,000,000 distinct CDR3 sequences in the sample; about two fifths occur only once, and around 23% lies in the top ten. The sequencing sample was made of blood. These receptors originate from a human donor in good health.

This clonotype was counted only a few times. V and J are TRBV7-9 and TRBJ2-7; TRBD2 agrees at 10 bases. J gave up 3 bases and V 7 bases, and 6 bases lay outside the gene matches. The germline CDR1 and CDR2 sequences are SEHNR and FQNEAQ (reference sequence). This CDR3 comprises 14 residues. CDR3 sequence: CASNRAGGLYEQYF. The CDR3, as DNA: TGTGCCAGCAACAGAGCGGGGGGGCTCTACGAGCAGTACTTC.

This chain uses TRBV15 with TRBJ2-7; D remains ambiguous. The ends were cut back, 3 bases at V and 2 bases at J, with 8 bases in the middle. From germline, CDR1 is LNHNV and CDR2 YYDKDF (reference sequence). The CDR3 extends over 13 amino acids. In DNA, the CDR3 is TGTGCCACCAGCAGGCCTGGGACCTACGAGCAGTACTTC. Its translation: CATSRPGTYEQYF.

The chain couples TRBV20-1 to TRBJ2-1; 7 bases align to TRBD1. The trim removed 3 bases at V and 1 base at J, leaving 12 bases unmatched. Germline assignment: CDR1 DFQATT and CDR2 SNEGSKA (reference sequence). The CDR3 is 17 amino acids. CDR3 DNA: TGCAGTGCTAGTGGGGTCTCTGGGGACAGATCCTACAATGAGCAGTTCTTC. Translated, it gives CSASGVSGDRSYNEQFF.

The chain employs TRBV30 and TRBJ1-5, with TRBD1 as a possible D gene (5 bases). The germline V gene has CDR1 GTSNPN and CDR2 SVGIG (reference sequence). Trimming took off 7 bases at V and 10 bases at J, with 26 bases between the two ends. CDR3 length: 15 residues. CDR3 coding DNA: TGTGCCTTTTCGACAGAATTCGCCCCCGATGGCCCCCAGCATTTT. This sequence encodes CAFSTEFAPDGPQHF.

This clonotype was seen a handful of times. The rearrangement links TRBV28 to TRBJ2-7; tentative D call: TRBD2 (5 bases). The CDR3 length is 15 residues. Trimming took 4 bases from V and 2 from J, leaving 15 bases between them. Looked up from germline, CDR1 is MDHEN and CDR2 is SYDVKM. The CDR3 bases are TGTGCCAGCAGTTCCTCGCCATGGGGAGCCTACGAGCAGTACTTC. Its protein is CASSSSPWGAYEQYF.

The rearrangement joins TRBV13 to TRBJ2-1; 7 positions match TRBD2. Germline loops: CDR1 PRHDT, CDR2 FYEKMQ (reference sequence). The V gene end was trimmed by 5 bases and the J gene end by 8 bases; junction bases not matched to a gene: 12. This CDR3 is built from 15 residues. DNA for the CDR3: TGTGCCAGCAGCCCCAGGGAGGGGCCCATCCATGAGCAGTTCTTC. Residues: CASSPREGPIHEQFF.

This clonotype was detected a few times. The rearrangement links TRBV18 to TRBJ2-7, with a tentative D call TRBD1 (6 bases). This CDR3 is 14 amino acids long. Trimming stripped 2 bases from V and 4 bases from J, with 12 bases between. Germline CDR1 KGHSH, CDR2 LQKENI. CDR3 coding DNA: TGTGCCAGCTCACCATCCACAGGGTCATACGAGCAGTACTTC. It is translated as CASSPSTGSYEQYF.

This clonotype was counted a few times. The V and J genes are TRBV20-1 and TRBJ2-3; no clear D gene. V lost 0 bases to trimming and J lost 0 bases, with 10 bases between them. The CDR3 contains 15 residues. Germline values: CDR1 DFQATT, CDR2 SNEGSKA (reference sequence). This CDR3 is CSARDPVTSTDTQYF. In DNA form, the CDR3 reads TGCAGTGCTAGAGACCCCGTGACTAGCACAGATACGCAGTATTTT.

This clonotype was counted at least ten times. The CDR3 nucleotides read TGTGCCAGCAGCTTAGCGCTTTCATGGGGACTAGCGGGGACTGAAACGCAGTATTTT. It encodes CASSLALSWGLAGTETQYF. This chain uses TRBV7-2 with TRBJ2-3, with 13 bases that match TRBD2. From germline, CDR1 is SGHTA and CDR2 FQGNSA. The CDR3 length is 19 residues. The V segment lost 0 bases and the J segment 9 bases; nucleotides outside the gene matches: 15.